Listed here are 14 T cell receptor beta chains from one sample, sequenced in a study of CD8 T cells in Susac syndrome. RNA in amounts of roughly 0.5 to 1 ug was reverse transcribed with random hexamers. TCRdb reanalysed the immunoSEQ multiplex PCR reads using MiXCR and keeps one entry per CDR3 protein. The top ten hold about 0.41% of the sample, which has approximately 87,000 distinct CDR3 sequences, 96% seen once. The sequenced sample consisted of CD8+ T cells from PBMCs. The receptors originated from a human donor with Susac syndrome.

The chain links TRBV6-6 to TRBJ2-7; unclear D gene. The germline CDR1 and CDR2 sequences are MNHNY and SVGAGI (reference sequence). The CDR3 has 13 residues. The V end lost 8 bases, the J end lost 0 bases, and 11 bases lay between the germline ends. CDR3 amino acids: CASAGRTSYEQYF. For the CDR3, the DNA is TGTGCCAGCGCCGGCAGGACCTCCTACGAGCAGTACTTC.

The rearrangement uses TRBV2 and TRBJ2-7; TRBD1 is a possible D gene (6 bases). Germline V CDR1 and CDR2: SNHLY, FYNNEI. The CDR3 runs to 13 residues. CDR3 nucleotides: TGTGCTCACCGGGACACCCCGCTGGGCGAGCAGTACTTC. Translation: CAHRDTPLGEQYF.

The chain links TRBV2 to TRBJ2-5, with a possible D match to TRBD1 (5 bases). The CDR3 consists of 15 residues. The germline V gene has CDR1 SNHLY and CDR2 FYNNEI. The V end lost 8 bases, the J end lost 3 bases, and 19 bases lay between the germline ends. This CDR3 reads CASPLEGAHKETQYF. For the CDR3, the DNA is TGTGCCAGCCCACTGGAAGGGGCACACAAAGAGACCCAGTACTTC.

The chain combines TRBV27 with TRBJ1-2; no firm D call. Germline V lookup: CDR1 MNHEY, CDR2 SMNVEV (reference sequence). The length of the CDR3 is 12 residues. Trimming took 0 bases from V and 4 from J, leaving 3 bases between them. The CDR3 bases are TGTGCCAGCAGTTTATCACGCTATGGCTACACCTTC. This gives the protein CASSLSRYGYTF.

This sequence joins TRBV10-3 and TRBJ2-5, with D possibly TRBD2 on 5 matching bases. CDR3 size: 15 residues. The germline V and J ends were trimmed by 0 bases and 1 base, with 9 bases remaining between them. CDR1 and CDR2 (germline): ENHRY, SYGVKD. The CDR3 bases are TGTGCCATCAGTGAGTCCGGACTTACCCAAGAGACCCAGTACTTC. It codes for CAISESGLTQETQYF.

This clonotype was counted a single time. V usage is TRBV30 and J usage is TRBJ2-2; the D call may be TRBD1 or TRBD2 (5 bases each). V shed 0 bases and J shed 4 bases, with 18 bases lying between them. The CDR3 runs to 17 residues. The V gene's germline CDR1 is GTSNPN and CDR2 SVGIG (reference sequence). The CDR3 region is CAWSVRVVWDGTGELFF. The CDR3 DNA follows: TGTGCCTGGAGTGTACGGGTGGTGTGGGACGGCACCGGGGAGCTGTTTTTT.

This clonotype was detected once. V usage is TRBV20-1 and J usage is TRBJ2-7, with TRBD2 identical over 10 bases. V gave up 3 bases and J gave up 3 bases; unmatched junction bases: 11. Looked up from germline, CDR1 is DFQATT and CDR2 is SNEGSKA (reference sequence). This CDR3 has 16 residues. CDR3 DNA: TGCAGTGCTAGTCTCTTAGCGGCTAGCGGGAGCTACGAGCAGTACTTC. Amino acid sequence: CSASLLAASGSYEQYF.

The chain links TRBV18 to TRBJ1-1; weak D call: TRBD1 (5 bases). Germline V gene lookup returns CDR1 KGHSH and CDR2 LQKENI. V was shortened by 1 base and J by 1 base, with 13 bases between the two germline ends. The CDR3 length is 16 residues. The CDR3 DNA follows: TGTGCCAGCTCACCACGGGGGGGAGGAAAGAACACTGAAGCTTTCTTT. This gives the protein CASSPRGGGKNTEAFF.

The chain couples TRBV15 to TRBJ1-5; D gene unclear. Germline CDR1 LNHNV, CDR2 YYDKDF (reference sequence). This CDR3 is 12 amino acids long. Trimming stripped 5 bases from V and 2 bases from J, with 4 bases between. In DNA, the CDR3 is TGTGCCACCAGCGGGGGCAATCAGCCCCAGCATTTT. It specifies CATSGGNQPQHF.

The gene calls are TRBV9 and TRBJ2-3, with TRBD2 matching over 15 bases. From germline, CDR1 is SGDLS and CDR2 YYNGEE. V shed 4 bases, J shed 4 bases, and the junction held 4 bases outside the gene matches. The CDR3 is made up of 16 amino acids. The CDR3 loop is CASSPGLAGGSDTQYF. The CDR3 DNA is TGTGCCAGCAGCCCCGGACTAGCGGGGGGGTCAGATACGCAGTATTTT.

The chain combines TRBV29-1 with TRBJ1-2; 8 nucleotides align to TRBD1. The germline V gene encodes CDR1 SQVTM and CDR2 ANQGSEA. Unmatched junction bases numbered 9, after V lost 5 bases and J lost 4 bases. This CDR3 is built from 14 residues. The CDR3 DNA reads TGCAGCGTTTACCGGGACAGGCCACCCTATGGCTACACCTTC. This sequence encodes CSVYRDRPPYGYTF.

The J gene is TRBJ2-1, the V gene TRBV9, with TRBD1 matching over 8 bases. The CDR3 is made up of 14 amino acids. The junction had 4 bases not matched to a gene; V was cut back by 0 bases and J by 8 bases. Germline V gene data show CDR1 as SGDLS and CDR2 as YYNGEE. The CDR3 bases are TGTGCCAGCAGCGTAGAGTCAGGGGGCGATGAGCAGTTCTTC. The encoded protein is CASSVESGGDEQFF.

This clonotype was detected only a few times. CDR3 in amino acids: CASSQDKATPIGYTF. CDR3 DNA: TGCGCCAGCAGCCAAGATAAGGCAACACCCATAGGCTACACCTTC. This rearrangement joins TRBV4-1 to TRBJ1-2; D is uncertain. This CDR3 is 15 amino acids long. Trimming took off 0 bases at V and 8 bases at J, with 16 bases between the two ends. Looked up from germline, CDR1 is MGHRA and CDR2 is YSYEKL.

This clonotype appeared a single time. The J gene is TRBJ1-6, the V gene TRBV5-6; D not certain. The length of the CDR3 is 15 residues. Trimming removed 3 bases from V and 8 bases from J, with 15 bases in between. From germline, CDR1 is SGHDT and CDR2 YYEEEE. CDR3 amino acids: CASSSDPFSDSPLHF. The CDR3 region has the DNA TGTGCCAGCAGCTCGGATCCGTTTAGCGATTCACCCCTCCACTTT.